These T cell receptor beta chains were read from a single sample in a study of T cell responses to AZD1222 COVID-19 vaccine. Some clones are missing from TCRdb's copy, which holds only in-frame ones; the method was immunoSEQ multiplex PCR. The sample lists roughly 56,000 clones, 75% to 90% seen once, with approximately 15% in the top ten. The specimen was peripheral blood, collected on day 0 of AZD1222 vaccination. The receptors derive from an adult in good health. CDR3s include the opening cysteine and the closing phenylalanine or tryptophan. Each record gives: V gene, J gene, CDR3 protein.

v_gene: TRBV30
j_gene: TRBJ1-1
CDR3aa: CAWIWVDPVNTEAFF

v_gene: TRBV7-9
j_gene: TRBJ1-1
CDR3aa: CASSSSHTEAFF

v_gene: TRBV5-5
j_gene: TRBJ2-3
CDR3aa: CASSLDRGFDTQYF

v_gene: TRBV6-6
j_gene: TRBJ1-5
CDR3aa: CASSGWGLDNQPQHF

v_gene: TRBV24-1
j_gene: TRBJ2-2
CDR3aa: CATSDFDGPRAGELFF

v_gene: TRBV6-5
j_gene: TRBJ1-3
CDR3aa: CASSSHRAGERNTIYF

v_gene: TRBV7-9
j_gene: TRBJ1-1
CDR3aa: CASSLEGFAEAFF

v_gene: TRBV3-1/TRBV3-2
j_gene: TRBJ1-5
CDR3aa: CASSQDHFGGPQHF

v_gene: TRBV28
j_gene: TRBJ2-2
CDR3aa: CASSYPGTNTGELFF

v_gene: TRBV30
j_gene: TRBJ1-4
CDR3aa: CAWTLGDEKLFF

v_gene: TRBV18
j_gene: TRBJ2-1
CDR3aa: CASSQFGQGFILGSEQFF

v_gene: TRBV7-2
j_gene: TRBJ2-7
CDR3aa: CASSLVSGQAYEQYF

v_gene: TRBV24-1
j_gene: TRBJ2-2
CDR3aa: CATSNTGTSGGLNTGELFF

v_gene: TRBV28
j_gene: TRBJ2-1
CDR3aa: CASSSVGQSNNEQFF

v_gene: TRBV25-1
j_gene: TRBJ1-1
CDR3aa: CASRGSGVNTEAFF

v_gene: TRBV27
j_gene: TRBJ2-7
CDR3aa: CASSFRQSYEQYF

v_gene: TRBV19
j_gene: TRBJ2-4
CDR3aa: CASSIAPQGLRNIQYF

v_gene: TRBV12-3/TRBV12-4
j_gene: TRBJ2-3
CDR3aa: CASSKGSNTQYF

v_gene: TRBV12-2
j_gene: TRBJ1-2
CDR3aa: CATLGRRNYGYTF

v_gene: TRBV10-3
j_gene: TRBJ2-7
CDR3aa: CAIMTGTYEQYF

v_gene: TRBV12-3/TRBV12-4
j_gene: TRBJ1-1
CDR3aa: CASSLAKGGAFF

v_gene: TRBV10-3
j_gene: TRBJ2-1
CDR3aa: CAINRDRGHEQFF

v_gene: TRBV28
j_gene: TRBJ1-2
CDR3aa: CASSEAPAGYGYTF

v_gene: TRBV4-2
j_gene: TRBJ2-7
CDR3aa: CASSQESTGDSYEQYF

v_gene: TRBV6-5
j_gene: TRBJ1-5
CDR3aa: CASTSGNQPQHF